The 3 T cell receptor beta chains in this list originate from one sample, sequenced in a study of technical replicates of blood from several donors. Libraries were prepared by immunoSEQ multiplex PCR; TCRdb keeps only in-frame clonotypes and omits some of them. The table includes 85,000 to 100,000 clones, around 95% detected once. The sample consisted of T cells isolated from PBMCs. The receptor set was obtained from a human donor in good health.

This clone has just one count. The V call is TRBV4-1, the J call TRBJ1-2; D might be TRBD1 (6 bases). Germline V gene sequence: CDR1 MGHRA, CDR2 YSYEKL. Trimming shortened V by 4 bases and J by 0 bases, and 9 bases separated the two germline ends. This CDR3 comprises 14 residues. CDR3 loop: CASSLTGTNYGYTF. CDR3 coding DNA: TGCGCCAGCAGCCTAACAGGGACTAACTATGGCTACACCTTC.

This chain uses TRBV27 with TRBJ2-1; 14 bases align to TRBD2. V trimming: 7 bases; J trimming: 0 bases; junction bases outside the gene matches: 5. Germline assignment: CDR1 MNHEY and CDR2 SMNVEV (reference sequence). This CDR3 comprises 17 residues. The CDR3 nucleotides are TGTGCCAGCACTCGACTAGCGGGAGGGAGCTCCTACAATGAGCAGTTCTTC. As protein: CASTRLAGGSSYNEQFF.

Worth noting for this clone: One junction end disagrees with the germline gene, perhaps due to a read error. Distinct nucleotide sequences in the sample also encode this CDR3. The V and J genes are TRBV5-1 and TRBJ2-3; TRBD1 aligns across 9 bases. Germline V CDR1 and CDR2: SGHRS, YFSETQ. The CDR3 extends over 16 amino acids. CDR3 DNA sequence: TGCGCCAGCAGCTCCGGACAGGGGCCGTCGACAGATACACAGTATTTT. The encoded protein is CASSSGQGPSTDTQYF. The whole variable domain, remainder taken from reference TRBV5-1 and TRBJ2-3, is KAGVTQTPRYLIKTRGQQVTLSCSPISGHRSVSWYQQTPGQGLQFLFEYFSETQRNKGNFPGRFSGRQFSNSRSEMNVSTLELGDSALYLCASSSGQGPSTDTQYFGPGTRLTVL.